Following are 14 T cell receptor beta chains from one sample sequenced in a study of beta chain features in type 1 diabetes. Study observations and caveats: There was a moderate but significant shortening of TCRB CDR3s in all four CD4+ subsets of Type 1 diabetes patients.

Their recognized antigens are unknown. Sequenced material consisted of expressed TCRB transcripts (all of the isolated RNA was reverse transcribed). Assay used: immunoSEQ multiplex PCR; TCRdb lists only in-frame clones, some missing. The sample yields approximately 170,000 clones, 7.8% seen once. Material for sequencing was central memory CD4+ T cells from blood. Source of these receptors: a woman in her 40s with type 1 diabetes.

This clone appeared a few times. The V call is TRBV28, the J call TRBJ2-4, with TRBD1 matching 11 bases. The V and J ends lost 5 bases and 9 bases, in that order; junction bases with no gene match: 12. CDR3 size: 16 residues. Germline V gene sequence: CDR1 MDHEN, CDR2 SYDVKM. The CDR3 sequence is CASSLPGTGGGGIQYF. The DNA for the CDR3 is TGTGCCAGCAGTCTCCCCGGGACAGGGGGAGGCGGCATTCAGTACTTC.

The CDR3 nucleotides read TGTGCCAGCAGCGTAGAGGGGGGGACACCTTATGGCTACACCTTC. It encodes CASSVEGGTPYGYTF. The genes are TRBV9 and TRBJ1-2; D is perhaps TRBD1 (6 bases). The CDR3 length is 15 residues. The germline CDR1 and CDR2 sequences are SGDLS and YYNGEE. V shed 0 bases and J shed 5 bases, with 14 bases lying between them. The whole variable domain, remainder taken from reference TRBV9 and TRBJ1-2, is DSGVTQTPKHLITATGQRVTLRCSPRSGDLSVYWYQQSLDQGLQFLIQYYNGEERAKGNILERFSAQQFPDLHSELNLSSLELGDSALYFCASSVEGGTPYGYTFGSGTRLTVV.

This clone was seen more than once but under ten times. The CDR3 sequence is CASKILLTGELFF. As DNA, the CDR3 is TGTGCCAGCAAGATTCTGCTAACCGGGGAGCTGTTTTTT. The chain joins TRBV2 to TRBJ2-2, with no clear D. Looked up from germline, CDR1 is SNHLY and CDR2 is FYNNEI. The CDR3 runs to 13 residues. V was shortened by 7 bases and J by 5 bases, with 11 bases between the two germline ends.

In this sample, this clone turned up a few times. The J gene is TRBJ1-2, the V gene TRBV9; TRBD1 is a possible D gene (5 bases). The germline CDR1 and CDR2 sequences are SGDLS and YYNGEE. V was trimmed by 1 base and J by 2 bases, leaving 9 bases between them. The CDR3 totals 14 residues. Here the CDR3 DNA reads TGTGCCAGCAGCGTAACGACAGTCAACTATGGCTACACCTTC. It encodes CASSVTTVNYGYTF.

The rearrangement links TRBV30 to TRBJ1-5; 8 nucleotides line up with TRBD1. Germline CDR1 and CDR2: GTSNPN and SVGIG (reference sequence). V gave up 2 bases and J gave up 0 bases; unmatched junction bases: 6. The CDR3 consists of 16 residues. CDR3 in DNA: TGTGCCTGGAGTCAGGGGGCGGGGGTTAGCAATCAGCCCCAGCATTTT. It encodes CAWSQGAGVSNQPQHF.

This clone has more than one count but fewer than ten. The rearrangement links TRBV5-1 to TRBJ2-3; D is unresolved. In germline, CDR1 is SGHRS, CDR2 YFSETQ. V lost 0 bases and J lost 1, with 9 bases in between. This CDR3 is built from 15 residues. The CDR3 DNA is TGCGCCAGCAGCTTGGCCGGCCAGGGCACAGATACGCAGTATTTT. Translating it yields CASSLAGQGTDTQYF.

The chain combines TRBV29-1 with TRBJ2-2; 10 bases line up with TRBD1. The CDR3 is 15 amino acids. The V and J ends lost 4 bases and 3 bases, in that order; junction bases with no gene match: 5. Per the germline V gene, CDR1 is SQVTM and CDR2 is ANQGSEA. CDR3 loop: CSVGTGGSDTGELFF. CDR3 DNA: TGCAGCGTTGGGACAGGGGGTAGTGACACCGGGGAGCTGTTTTTT.

The chain couples TRBV9 to TRBJ2-3; TRBD2 matches at 8 bases. Per germline, CDR1 SGDLS and CDR2 YYNGEE. CDR3 length: 14 residues. V lost 4 bases to trimming and J lost 1 base; unmatched junction nucleotides: 2. The CDR3 bases are TGTGCCAGCAGCAAGACTAGCGGCACAGATACGCAGTATTTT. Its protein product is CASSKTSGTDTQYF.

This clone turned up a few times. The rearrangement joins TRBV15 to TRBJ1-5, with a possible D match to TRBD1 (5 bases). The CDR3 covers 16 residues. V was trimmed by 0 bases and J by 5 bases, leaving 14 bases between them. Germline V CDR1 and CDR2: LNHNV, YYDKDF (reference sequence). This chain's CDR3 is CATSRDRGDFYQPQHF. The CDR3 region has the DNA TGTGCCACCAGCAGAGATAGAGGGGACTTCTATCAGCCCCAGCATTTT.

The chain links TRBV30 to TRBJ1-1; D may be TRBD1 (5 bases). The CDR3 sequence is 14 residues long. Trimming removed 3 bases from V and 5 bases from J, with 16 bases in between. Germline values: CDR1 GTSNPN, CDR2 SVGIG (reference sequence). DNA of the CDR3: TGTGCCTGGAGCGTCGGTTCTGGGGGGACTGAAGCTTTCTTT. Translating gives CAWSVGSGGTEAFF.

The table lists this clone with a few counts. V and J are TRBV9 and TRBJ2-7; 13 nucleotides align to TRBD2. V shed 6 bases, J shed 6 bases, and the junction held 6 bases outside the gene matches. The CDR3 extends over 14 amino acids. Germline V gene lookup returns CDR1 SGDLS and CDR2 YYNGEE. In DNA form, the CDR3 reads TGTGCCAGCAAGCCGGGACTAGCGGGGCTCGAGCAGTACTTC. It encodes CASKPGLAGLEQYF.

The rearrangement links TRBV18 to TRBJ1-2; D is possibly TRBD1 (6 bases). This CDR3 region has 12 residues. CDR1 is KGHSH, CDR2 LQKENI, per germline. V gave up 6 bases and J gave up 7 bases, with 12 bases separating them. CDR3 DNA: TGTGCCAGCTCGGGAGGGGGAGCTGGCTACACCTTC. Its translation: CASSGGGAGYTF.

This clone was detected many times. The gene calls are TRBV6-1 and TRBJ2-3, with a weak D call TRBD2 (6 bases). Trimming took off 8 bases at V and 3 bases at J, with 15 bases between the two ends. Germline lookup yields CDR1 MNHNS and CDR2 SASEGT. The CDR3 consists of 14 residues. The DNA for the CDR3 is TGTGCCAGCGGTAGCGCCGGGAGTACAGATACGCAGTATTTT. This translates into CASGSAGSTDTQYF.

This clone was detected only a few times. The chain carries TRBV9 and TRBJ1-1; D unclear. The CDR3 loop spans 14 amino acids. The germline V and J ends were trimmed by 1 base and 0 bases, with 7 bases remaining between them. CDR1 SGDLS and CDR2 YYNGEE come from the germline V gene. CDR3 sequence (DNA): TGTGCCAGCAGCGTAAATTCCATGAACACTGAAGCTTTCTTT. Protein: CASSVNSMNTEAFF.